These 3 T cell receptor beta chains were sequenced from one sample in a study of cytomegalovirus exposure and HLA in healthy donors. The PCR used 60 Vbeta and 13 Jbeta primers. Using immunoSEQ multiplex PCR, the repertoire was profiled, and TCRdb retains in-frame clones only, with some absent. The table has about 180,000 clones, roughly three quarters seen once. Sequences were obtained from PBMCs. The receptors were sampled from a woman in her fifties or sixties in good health and CMV-seropositive.

This clone was observed a few times. The same CDR3 can be traced to other DNA sequences in this sample. This sequence joins TRBV7-3 and TRBJ2-1; TRBD2 aligns across 7 bases. The V segment lost 2 bases and the J segment 2 bases; nucleotides outside the gene matches: 3. This CDR3 has 15 amino acids. Per germline, CDR1 SGHTA and CDR2 FQGTGA. CDR3 amino acids: CASSLSGGTYNEQFF. CDR3 nucleotides: TGTGCCAGCAGCTTATCCGGGGGGACCTACAATGAGCAGTTCTTC.

V and J are TRBV7-3 and TRBJ2-2, with TRBD2 identical over 8 bases. The germline V gene encodes CDR1 SGHTA and CDR2 FQGTGA. J lost 1 base, V lost 2 bases, and 3 bases had no gene match. The CDR3 has 16 residues. The CDR3 DNA sequence: TGTGCCAGCAGCTTATCGGGAGGGTTGAACACCGGGGAGCTGTTTTTT. Translated, it gives CASSLSGGLNTGELFF.

This chain links TRBV7-8 with TRBJ2-1, with 9 bases matching TRBD2. Trimming removed 5 bases from V and 12 bases from J; junction bases left unmatched: 8. The CDR3 has 13 amino acids. Germline CDR1 SGHVS, CDR2 FQNEAQ. CDR3 residues: CASSLLSGLAQFF. The CDR3 DNA reads TGTGCCAGCAGCCTGCTTTCGGGACTAGCGCAGTTCTTC.